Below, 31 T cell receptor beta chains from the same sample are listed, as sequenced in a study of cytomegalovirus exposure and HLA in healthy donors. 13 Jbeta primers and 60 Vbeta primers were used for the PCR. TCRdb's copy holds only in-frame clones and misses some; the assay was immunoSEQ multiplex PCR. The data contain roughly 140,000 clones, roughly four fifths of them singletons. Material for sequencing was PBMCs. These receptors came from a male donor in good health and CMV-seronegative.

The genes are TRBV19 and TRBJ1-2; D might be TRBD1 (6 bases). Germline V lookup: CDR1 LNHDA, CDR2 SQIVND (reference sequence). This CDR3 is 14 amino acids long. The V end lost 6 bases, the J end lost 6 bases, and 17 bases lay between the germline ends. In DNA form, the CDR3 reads TGTGCCAGTAGCGGACTTCCCCGGACAGATGGCTACACCTTC. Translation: CASSGLPRTDGYTF.

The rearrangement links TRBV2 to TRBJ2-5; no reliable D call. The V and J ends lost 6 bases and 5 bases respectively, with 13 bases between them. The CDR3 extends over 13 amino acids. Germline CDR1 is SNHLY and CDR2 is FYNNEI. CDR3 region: CASSVTNAETQYF. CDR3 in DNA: TGTGCCAGCAGCGTCACTAATGCGGAGACCCAGTACTTC.

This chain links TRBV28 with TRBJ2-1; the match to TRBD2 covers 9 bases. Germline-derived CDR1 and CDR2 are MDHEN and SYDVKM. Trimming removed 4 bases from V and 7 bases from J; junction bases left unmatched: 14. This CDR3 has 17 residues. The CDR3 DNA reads TGTGCCAGCAGTTCCTCGCTCGCTAGCGGGATTAAGAATGAGCAGTTCTTC. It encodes CASSSSLASGIKNEQFF.

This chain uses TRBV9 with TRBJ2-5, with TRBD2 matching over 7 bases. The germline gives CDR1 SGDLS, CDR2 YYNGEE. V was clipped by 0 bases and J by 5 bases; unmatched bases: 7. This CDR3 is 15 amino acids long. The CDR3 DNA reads TGTGCCAGCAGCGTAGGGGCGGGGGAAGGCGAGACCCAGTACTTC. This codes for CASSVGAGEGETQYF.

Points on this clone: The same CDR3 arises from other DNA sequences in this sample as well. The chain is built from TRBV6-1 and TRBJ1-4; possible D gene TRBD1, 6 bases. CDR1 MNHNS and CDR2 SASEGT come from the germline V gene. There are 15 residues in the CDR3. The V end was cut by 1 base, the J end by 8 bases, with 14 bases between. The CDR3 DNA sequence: TGTGCCAGCAGTGAAGGCTGGGGGCGCCGGGAAAAACTGTTTTTT. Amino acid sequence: CASSEGWGRREKLFF.

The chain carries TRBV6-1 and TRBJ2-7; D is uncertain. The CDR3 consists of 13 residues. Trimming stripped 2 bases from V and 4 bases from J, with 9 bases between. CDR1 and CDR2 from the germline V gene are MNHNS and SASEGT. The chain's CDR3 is CASSETGFYEQYF. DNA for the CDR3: TGTGCCAGCAGTGAAACCGGGTTTTACGAGCAGTACTTC.

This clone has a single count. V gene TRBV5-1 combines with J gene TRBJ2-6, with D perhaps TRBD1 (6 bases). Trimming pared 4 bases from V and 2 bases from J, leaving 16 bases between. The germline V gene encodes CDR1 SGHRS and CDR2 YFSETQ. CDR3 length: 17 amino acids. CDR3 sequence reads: CASSVYRELTGANVLTF. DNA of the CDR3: TGCGCCAGCAGCGTTTACAGGGAGTTAACTGGGGCCAACGTCCTGACTTTC.

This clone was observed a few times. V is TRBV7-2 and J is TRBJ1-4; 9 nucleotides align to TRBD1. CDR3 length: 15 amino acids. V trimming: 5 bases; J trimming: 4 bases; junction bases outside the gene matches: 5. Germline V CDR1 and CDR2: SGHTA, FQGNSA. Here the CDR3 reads CASSPRTGDNEKLFF. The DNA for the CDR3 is TGTGCCAGCAGCCCCCGGACAGGGGATAATGAAAAACTGTTTTTT.

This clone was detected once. CDR3 sequence reads: CASSYPGTIAYEQYF. CDR3 nucleotides: TGTGCCAGCAGCTACCCCGGGACTATCGCTTACGAGCAGTACTTC. The gene calls are TRBV7-2 and TRBJ2-7; 7 bases are shared with TRBD2. The CDR3 is 15 amino acids. The germline V gene has CDR1 SGHTA and CDR2 FQGNSA. The J segment lost 4 bases and the V segment lost 4 bases, leaving 10 bases of the junction unmatched. The variable domain in full, with the rest retrieved from reference TRBV7-2 and TRBJ2-7, is GAGVSQSPSNKVTEKGKDVELRCDPISGHTALYWYRQSLGQGLEFLIYFQGNSAPDKSGLPSDRFSAERTGGSVSTLTIQRTQQEDSAVYLCASSYPGTIAYEQYFGPGTRLTVT.

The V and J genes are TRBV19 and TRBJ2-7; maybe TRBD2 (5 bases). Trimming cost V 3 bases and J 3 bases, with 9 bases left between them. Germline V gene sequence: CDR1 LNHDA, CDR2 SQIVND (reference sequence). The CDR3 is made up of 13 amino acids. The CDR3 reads CASSIPGLYEQYF. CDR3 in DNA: TGTGCCAGTAGTATCCCAGGACTCTACGAGCAGTACTTC.

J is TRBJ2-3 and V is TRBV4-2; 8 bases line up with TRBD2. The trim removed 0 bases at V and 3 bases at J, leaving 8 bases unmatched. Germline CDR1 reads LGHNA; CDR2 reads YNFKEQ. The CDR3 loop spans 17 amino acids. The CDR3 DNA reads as TGTGCCAGCAGCCAAGAAAGGGGTCTAGCGGGTACAGATACGCAGTATTTT. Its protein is CASSQERGLAGTDTQYF.

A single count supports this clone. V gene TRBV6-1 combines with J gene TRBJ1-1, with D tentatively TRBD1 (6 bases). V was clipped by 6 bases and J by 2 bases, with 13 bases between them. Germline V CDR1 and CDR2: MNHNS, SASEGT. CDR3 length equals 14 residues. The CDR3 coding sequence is TGTGCCAGCAGGAAGGGGGACCTAAACACTGAAGCTTTCTTT. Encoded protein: CASRKGDLNTEAFF.

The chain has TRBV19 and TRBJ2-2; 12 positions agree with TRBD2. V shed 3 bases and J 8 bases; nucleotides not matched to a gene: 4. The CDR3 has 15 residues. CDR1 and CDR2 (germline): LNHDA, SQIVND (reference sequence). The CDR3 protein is CASSIWTSGKGELFF. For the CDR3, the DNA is TGTGCCAGTAGTATTTGGACTAGCGGGAAAGGGGAGCTGTTTTTT.

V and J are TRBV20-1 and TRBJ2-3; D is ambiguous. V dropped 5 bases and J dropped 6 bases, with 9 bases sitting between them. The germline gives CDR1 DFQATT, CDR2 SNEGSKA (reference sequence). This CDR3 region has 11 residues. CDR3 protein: CSASPVDTQYF. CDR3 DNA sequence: TGCAGTGCTTCCCCGGTTGATACGCAGTATTTT.

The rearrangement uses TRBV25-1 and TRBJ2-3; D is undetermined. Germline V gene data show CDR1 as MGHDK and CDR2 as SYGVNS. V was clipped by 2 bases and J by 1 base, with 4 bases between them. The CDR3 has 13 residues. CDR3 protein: CASSEAGTDTQYF. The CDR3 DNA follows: TGTGCCAGCAGTGAAGCAGGCACAGATACGCAGTATTTT.

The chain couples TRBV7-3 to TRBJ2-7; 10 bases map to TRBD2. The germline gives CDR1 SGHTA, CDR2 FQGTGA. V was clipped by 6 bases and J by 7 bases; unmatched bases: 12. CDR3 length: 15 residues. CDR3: CASSISGGPLGEQYF. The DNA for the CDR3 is TGTGCCAGCAGTATTAGCGGGGGGCCACTAGGGGAGCAGTACTTC.

The CDR3 DNA follows: TGTGCCAGCTCTCCAACGACAGGGGGTGTATACGAGCAGTACTTC. Amino acid sequence: CASSPTTGGVYEQYF. The rearrangement uses TRBV18 and TRBJ2-5, with 9 positions matching TRBD1. The J call is doubtful: the DNA matches TRBJ2-7 better. The CDR3 runs 15 residues. CDR1 is KGHSH and CDR2 is LQKENI in the germline V gene.

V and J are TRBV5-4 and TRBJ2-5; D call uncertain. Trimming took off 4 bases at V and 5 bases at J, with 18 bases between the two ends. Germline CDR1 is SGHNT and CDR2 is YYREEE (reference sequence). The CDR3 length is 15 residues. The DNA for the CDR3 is TGTGCCAGCAGCCAACGGGTTACGGATCAGGAGACCCAGTACTTC. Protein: CASSQRVTDQETQYF. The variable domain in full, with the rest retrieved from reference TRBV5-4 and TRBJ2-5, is ETGVTQSPTHLIKTRGQQVTLRCSSQSGHNTVSWYQQALGQGPQFIFQYYREEENGRGNFPPRFSGLQFPNYSSELNVNALELDDSALYLCASSQRVTDQETQYFGPGTRLLVL.

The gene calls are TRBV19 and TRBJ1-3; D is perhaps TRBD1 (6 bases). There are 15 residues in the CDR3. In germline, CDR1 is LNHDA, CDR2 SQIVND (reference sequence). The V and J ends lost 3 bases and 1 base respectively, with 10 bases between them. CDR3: CASSMDRISGNTIYF. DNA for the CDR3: TGTGCCAGTAGTATGGACAGAATATCTGGAAACACCATATATTTT.

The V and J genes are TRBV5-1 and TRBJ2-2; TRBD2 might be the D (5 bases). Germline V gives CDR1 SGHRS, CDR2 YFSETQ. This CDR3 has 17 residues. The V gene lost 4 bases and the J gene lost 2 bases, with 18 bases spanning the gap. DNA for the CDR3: TGCGCCAGCAGCCCTCCCTGGACTGCAATCAACACCGGGGAGCTGTTTTTT. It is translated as CASSPPWTAINTGELFF.

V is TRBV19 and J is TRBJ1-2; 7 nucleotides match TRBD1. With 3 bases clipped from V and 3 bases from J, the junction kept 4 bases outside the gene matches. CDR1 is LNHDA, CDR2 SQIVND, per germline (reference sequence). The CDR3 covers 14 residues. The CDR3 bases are TGTGCCAGTAGTATCCTCGGGACAGACTATGGCTACACCTTC. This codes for CASSILGTDYGYTF. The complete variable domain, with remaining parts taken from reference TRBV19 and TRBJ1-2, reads DGGITQSPKYLFRKEGQNVTLSCEQNLNHDAMYWYRQDPGQGLRLIYYSQIVNDFQKGDIAEGYSVSREKKESFPLTVTSAQKNPTAFYLCASSILGTDYGYTFGSGTRLTVV.

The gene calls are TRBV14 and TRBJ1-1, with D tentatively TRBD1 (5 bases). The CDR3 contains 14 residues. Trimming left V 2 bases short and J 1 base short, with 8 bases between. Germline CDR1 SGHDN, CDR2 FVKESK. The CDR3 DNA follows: TGTGCCAGCAGCCAATGGGGCCCGAACACTGAAGCTTTCTTT. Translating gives CASSQWGPNTEAFF. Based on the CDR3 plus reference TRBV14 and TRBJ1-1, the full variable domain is EAGVTQFPSHSVIEKGQTVTLRCDPISGHDNLYWYRRVMGKEIKFLLHFVKESKQDESGMPNNRFLAERTGGTYSTLKVQPAELEDSGVYFCASSQWGPNTEAFFGQGTRLTVV.

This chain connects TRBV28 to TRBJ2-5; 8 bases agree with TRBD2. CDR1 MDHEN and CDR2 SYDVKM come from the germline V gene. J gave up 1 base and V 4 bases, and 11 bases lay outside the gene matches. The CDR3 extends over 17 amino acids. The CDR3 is CASSWDVLAVGQETQYF. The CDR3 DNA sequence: TGTGCCAGCAGTTGGGATGTACTAGCGGTGGGCCAAGAGACCCAGTACTTC.

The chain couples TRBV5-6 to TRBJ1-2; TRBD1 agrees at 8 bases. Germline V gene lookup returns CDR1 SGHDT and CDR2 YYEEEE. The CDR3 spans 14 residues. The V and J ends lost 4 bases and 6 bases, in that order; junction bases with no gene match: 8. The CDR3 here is CASSDTGGKDGYTF. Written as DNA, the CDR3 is TGTGCCAGCAGCGATACAGGGGGTAAGGATGGCTACACCTTC.

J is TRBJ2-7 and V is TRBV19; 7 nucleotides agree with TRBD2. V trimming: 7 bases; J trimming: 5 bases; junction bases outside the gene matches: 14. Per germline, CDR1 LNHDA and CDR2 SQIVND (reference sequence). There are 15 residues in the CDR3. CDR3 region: CASKGLAAGEDEQYF. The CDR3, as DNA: TGTGCCAGTAAGGGCCTAGCGGCCGGAGAGGACGAGCAGTACTTC.

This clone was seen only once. The CDR3 region is CASSPTPGLFYEQYF. CDR3 nucleotides: TGTGCCAGCAGTCCCACTCCAGGACTATTCTACGAGCAGTACTTC. The chain joins TRBV27 to TRBJ2-7; a possible D gene is TRBD2 (6 bases). The CDR3 is 15 residues long. The germline V and J ends were trimmed by 5 bases and 3 bases, with 17 bases remaining between them. Per the germline V gene, CDR1 is MNHEY and CDR2 is SMNVEV (reference sequence).

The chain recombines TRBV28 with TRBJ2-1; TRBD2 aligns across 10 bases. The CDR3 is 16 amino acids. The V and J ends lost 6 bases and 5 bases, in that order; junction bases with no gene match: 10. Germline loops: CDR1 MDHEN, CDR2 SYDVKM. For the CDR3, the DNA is TGTGCCAGCAGAGCTGACGAGCTAGCGGGGGACAATGAGCAGTTCTTC. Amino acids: CASRADELAGDNEQFF.

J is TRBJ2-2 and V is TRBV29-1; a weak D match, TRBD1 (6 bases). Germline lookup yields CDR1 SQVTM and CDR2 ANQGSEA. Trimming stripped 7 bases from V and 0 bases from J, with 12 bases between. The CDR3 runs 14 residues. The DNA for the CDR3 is TGCAGCGCCATCAGGGGCACGAACACCGGGGAGCTGTTTTTT. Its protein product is CSAIRGTNTGELFF.

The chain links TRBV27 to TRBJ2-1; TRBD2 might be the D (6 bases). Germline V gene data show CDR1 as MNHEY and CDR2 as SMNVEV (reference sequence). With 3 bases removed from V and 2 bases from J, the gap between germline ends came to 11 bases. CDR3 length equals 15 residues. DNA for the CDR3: TGTGCCAGCAGTTTCGAGGGAGGCACCTACAATGAGCAGTTCTTC. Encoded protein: CASSFEGGTYNEQFF.

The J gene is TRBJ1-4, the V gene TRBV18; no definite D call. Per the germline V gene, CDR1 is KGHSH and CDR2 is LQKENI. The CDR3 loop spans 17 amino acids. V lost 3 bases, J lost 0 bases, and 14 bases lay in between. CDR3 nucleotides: TGTGCCAGCTCACCGGGTGGGAGCCGAACAACTAATGAAAAACTGTTTTTT. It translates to CASSPGGSRTTNEKLFF.

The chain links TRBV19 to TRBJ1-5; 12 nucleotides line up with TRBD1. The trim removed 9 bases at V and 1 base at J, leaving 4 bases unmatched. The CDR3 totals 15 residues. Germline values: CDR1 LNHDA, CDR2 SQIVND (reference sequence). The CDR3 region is CASRDRGQSNQPQHF. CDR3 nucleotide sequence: TGTGCCAGCCGGGACAGGGGGCAAAGCAATCAGCCCCAGCATTTT. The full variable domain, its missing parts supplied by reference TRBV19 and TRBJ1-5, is DGGITQSPKYLFRKEGQNVTLSCEQNLNHDAMYWYRQDPGQGLRLIYYSQIVNDFQKGDIAEGYSVSREKKESFPLTVTSAQKNPTAFYLCASRDRGQSNQPQHFGDGTRLSIL.